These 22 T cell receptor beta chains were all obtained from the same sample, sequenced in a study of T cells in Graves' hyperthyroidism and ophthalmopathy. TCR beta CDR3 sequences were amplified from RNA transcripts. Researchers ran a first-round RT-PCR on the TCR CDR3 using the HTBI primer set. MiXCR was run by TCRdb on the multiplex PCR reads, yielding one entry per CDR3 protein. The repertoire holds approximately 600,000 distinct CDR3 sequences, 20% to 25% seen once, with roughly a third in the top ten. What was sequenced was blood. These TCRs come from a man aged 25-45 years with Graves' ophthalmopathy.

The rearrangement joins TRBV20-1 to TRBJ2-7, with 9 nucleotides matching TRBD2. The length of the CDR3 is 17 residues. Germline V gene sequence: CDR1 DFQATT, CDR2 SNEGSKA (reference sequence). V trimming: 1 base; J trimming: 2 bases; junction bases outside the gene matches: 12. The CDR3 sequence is CSARADPLTSGTYEQYF. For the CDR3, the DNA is TGCAGTGCTAGAGCAGACCCACTGACTAGCGGAACCTACGAGCAGTACTTC.

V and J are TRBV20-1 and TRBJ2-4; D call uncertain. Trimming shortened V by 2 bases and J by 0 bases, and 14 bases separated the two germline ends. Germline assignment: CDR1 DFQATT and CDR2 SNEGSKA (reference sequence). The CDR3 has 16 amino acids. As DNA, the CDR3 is TGCAGTGCTAGACTTACCGGATCTGGAGCCAAAAACATTCAGTACTTC. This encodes CSARLTGSGAKNIQYF.

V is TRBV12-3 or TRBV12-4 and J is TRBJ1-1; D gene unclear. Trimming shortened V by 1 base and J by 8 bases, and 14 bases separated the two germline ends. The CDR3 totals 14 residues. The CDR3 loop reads CASSLGQRRGEAFF. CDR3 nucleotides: TGTGCCAGCAGTTTAGGTCAGCGCCGAGGGGAAGCTTTCTTT.

Here the CDR3 reads CASSVTSGGQETQYF. In nucleotides, the CDR3 is TGTGCCAGCAGCGTAACTAGCGGAGGCCAAGAGACCCAGTACTTC. J is TRBJ2-5 and V is TRBV9; 8 bases match TRBD2. This CDR3 contains 15 residues. CDR1 is SGDLS, CDR2 YYNGEE, per germline. V shed 1 base, J shed 1 base, and the junction held 3 bases outside the gene matches. Using reference TRBV9 and TRBJ2-5 for the parts outside the CDR3, the full variable domain is DSGVTQTPKHLITATGQRVTLRCSPRSGDLSVYWYQQSLDQGLQFLIQYYNGEERAKGNILERFSAQQFPDLHSELNLSSLELGDSALYFCASSVTSGGQETQYFGPGTRLLVL.

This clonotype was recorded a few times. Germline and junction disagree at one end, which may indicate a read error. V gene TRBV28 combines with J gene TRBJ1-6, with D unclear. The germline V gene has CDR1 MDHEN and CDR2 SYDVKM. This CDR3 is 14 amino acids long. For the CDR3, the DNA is TGTGCCAGCAGTCTAGGGTCCTCTAATTCACCCCTCCACTTT. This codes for CASSLGSSNSPLHF. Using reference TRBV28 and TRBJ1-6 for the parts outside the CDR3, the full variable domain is DVKVTQSSRYLVKRTGEKVFLECVQDMDHENMFWYRQDPGLGLRLIYFSYDVKMKEKGDIPEGYSVSREKKERFSLILESASTNQTSMYLCASSLGSSNSPLHFGNGTRLTVT.

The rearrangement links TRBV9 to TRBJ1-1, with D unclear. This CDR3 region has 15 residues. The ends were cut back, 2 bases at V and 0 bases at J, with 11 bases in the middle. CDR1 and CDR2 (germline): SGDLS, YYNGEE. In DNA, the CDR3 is TGTGCCAGCAGCGTTTCGGGGTCTATGAACACTGAAGCTTTCTTT. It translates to CASSVSGSMNTEAFF. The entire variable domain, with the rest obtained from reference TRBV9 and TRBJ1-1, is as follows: DSGVTQTPKHLITATGQRVTLRCSPRSGDLSVYWYQQSLDQGLQFLIQYYNGEERAKGNILERFSAQQFPDLHSELNLSSLELGDSALYFCASSVSGSMNTEAFFGQGTRLTVV.

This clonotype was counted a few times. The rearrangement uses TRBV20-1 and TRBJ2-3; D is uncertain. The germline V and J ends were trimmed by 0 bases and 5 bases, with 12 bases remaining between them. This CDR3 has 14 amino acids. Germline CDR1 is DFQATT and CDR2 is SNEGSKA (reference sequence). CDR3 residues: CSARDWASRDTQYF. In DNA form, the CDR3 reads TGCAGTGCTAGAGATTGGGCCTCGCGAGATACGCAGTATTTT.

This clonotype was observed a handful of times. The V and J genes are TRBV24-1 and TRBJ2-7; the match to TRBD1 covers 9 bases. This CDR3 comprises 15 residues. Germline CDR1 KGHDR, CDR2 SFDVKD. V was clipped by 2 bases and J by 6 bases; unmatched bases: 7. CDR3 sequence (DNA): TGTGCCACCAGTGATTCCGGGACAGGGAACTCCGAGCAGTACTTC. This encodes CATSDSGTGNSEQYF.

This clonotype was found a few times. CDR3 loop: CASSLRGAYNSPLHF. The CDR3 nucleotides read TGTGCCAGCAGTTTACGGGGGGCTTATAATTCACCCCTCCACTTT. This chain joins TRBV28 and TRBJ1-6, with D possibly being TRBD1 (6 bases). The V end was cut by 2 bases, the J end by 4 bases, with 9 bases between. The CDR3 has 15 residues. Germline CDR1 and CDR2: MDHEN and SYDVKM.

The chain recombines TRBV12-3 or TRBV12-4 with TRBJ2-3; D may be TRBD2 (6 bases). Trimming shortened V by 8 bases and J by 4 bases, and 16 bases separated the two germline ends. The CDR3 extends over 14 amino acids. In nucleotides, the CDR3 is TGTGCCAGCCGACTGGGGGGTCGGGCAGATACGCAGTATTTT. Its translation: CASRLGGRADTQYF.

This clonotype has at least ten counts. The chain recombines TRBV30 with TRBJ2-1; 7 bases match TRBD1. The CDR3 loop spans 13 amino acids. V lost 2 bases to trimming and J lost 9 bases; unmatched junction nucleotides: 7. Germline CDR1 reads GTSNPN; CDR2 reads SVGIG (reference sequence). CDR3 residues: CAWSFQGGSEQFF. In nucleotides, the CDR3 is TGTGCCTGGAGTTTCCAAGGGGGCAGTGAGCAGTTCTTC.

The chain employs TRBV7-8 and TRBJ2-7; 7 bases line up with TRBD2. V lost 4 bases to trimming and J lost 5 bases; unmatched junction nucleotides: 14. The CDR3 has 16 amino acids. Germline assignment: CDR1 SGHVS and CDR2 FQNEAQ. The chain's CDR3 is CASSSPMAGERDEQYF. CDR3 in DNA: TGTGCCAGCAGCTCGCCCATGGCGGGAGAACGGGACGAGCAGTACTTC.

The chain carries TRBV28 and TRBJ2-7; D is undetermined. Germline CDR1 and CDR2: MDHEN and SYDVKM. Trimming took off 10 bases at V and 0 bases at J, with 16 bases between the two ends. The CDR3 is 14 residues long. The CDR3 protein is CAISEGVSSYEQYF. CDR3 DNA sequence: TGTGCCATAAGCGAAGGCGTGAGCTCCTACGAGCAGTACTTC.

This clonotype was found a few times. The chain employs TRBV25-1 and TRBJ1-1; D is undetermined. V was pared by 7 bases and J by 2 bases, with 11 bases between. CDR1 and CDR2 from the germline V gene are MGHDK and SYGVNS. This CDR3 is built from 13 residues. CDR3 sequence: CASIGRPNTEAFF. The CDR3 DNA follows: TGTGCCAGCATAGGCAGACCAAACACTGAAGCTTTCTTT.

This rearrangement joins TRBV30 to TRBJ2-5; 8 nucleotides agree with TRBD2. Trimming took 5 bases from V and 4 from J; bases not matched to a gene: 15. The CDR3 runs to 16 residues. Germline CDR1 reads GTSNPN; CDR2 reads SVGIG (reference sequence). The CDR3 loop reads CAWGIWEAGVRETQYF. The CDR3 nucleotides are TGTGCCTGGGGGATCTGGGAAGCGGGAGTAAGAGAGACCCAGTACTTC.

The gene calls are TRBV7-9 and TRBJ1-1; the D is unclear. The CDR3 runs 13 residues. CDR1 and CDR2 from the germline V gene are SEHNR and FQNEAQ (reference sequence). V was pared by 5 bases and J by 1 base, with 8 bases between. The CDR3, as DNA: TGTGCCAGCAGCATAATTGAGAACACTGAAGCTTTCTTT. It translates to CASSIIENTEAFF.

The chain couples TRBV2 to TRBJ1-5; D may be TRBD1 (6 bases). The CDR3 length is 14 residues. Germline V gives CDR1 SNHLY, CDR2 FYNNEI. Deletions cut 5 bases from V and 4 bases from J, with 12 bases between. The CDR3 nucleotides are TGTGCCAGCAGTACCAATCAGGGGAATCAGCCCCAGCATTTT. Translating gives CASSTNQGNQPQHF.

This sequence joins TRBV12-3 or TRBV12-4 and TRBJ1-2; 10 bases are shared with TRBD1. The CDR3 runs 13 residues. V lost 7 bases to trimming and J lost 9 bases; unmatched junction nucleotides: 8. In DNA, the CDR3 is TGTGCCAGCAAACCGGGACAGGGGACCCGCTACACCTTC. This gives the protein CASKPGQGTRYTF.

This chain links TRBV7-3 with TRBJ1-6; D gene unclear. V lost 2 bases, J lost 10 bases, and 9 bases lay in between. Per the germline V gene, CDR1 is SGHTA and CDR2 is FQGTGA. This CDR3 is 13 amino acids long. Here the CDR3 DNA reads TGTGCCAGCAGCTTAGCATCAGCCTCACCCCTCCACTTT. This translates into CASSLASASPLHF.

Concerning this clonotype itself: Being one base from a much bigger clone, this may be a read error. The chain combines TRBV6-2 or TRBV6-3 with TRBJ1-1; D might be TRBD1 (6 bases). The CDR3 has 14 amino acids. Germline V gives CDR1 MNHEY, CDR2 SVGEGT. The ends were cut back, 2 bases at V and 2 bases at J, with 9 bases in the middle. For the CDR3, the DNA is TGTGCCAGCAGTTACCCGGACAGCAACACTGAAGCTTTCTTT. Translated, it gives CASSYPDSNTEAFF.

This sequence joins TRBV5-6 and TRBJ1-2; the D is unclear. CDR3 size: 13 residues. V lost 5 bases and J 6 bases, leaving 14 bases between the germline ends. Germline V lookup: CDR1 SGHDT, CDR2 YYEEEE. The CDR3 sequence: CASSFGYEDGYTF. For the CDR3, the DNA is TGTGCCAGCAGTTTCGGGTATGAGGATGGCTACACCTTC.

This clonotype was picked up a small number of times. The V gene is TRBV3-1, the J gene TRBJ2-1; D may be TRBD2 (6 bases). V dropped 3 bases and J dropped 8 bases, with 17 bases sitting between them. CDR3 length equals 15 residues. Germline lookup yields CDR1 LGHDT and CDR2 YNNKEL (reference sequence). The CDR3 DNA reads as TGTGCCAGCAGCCATATAAGGGGACTGGAGTATGAGCAGTTCTTC. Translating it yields CASSHIRGLEYEQFF.